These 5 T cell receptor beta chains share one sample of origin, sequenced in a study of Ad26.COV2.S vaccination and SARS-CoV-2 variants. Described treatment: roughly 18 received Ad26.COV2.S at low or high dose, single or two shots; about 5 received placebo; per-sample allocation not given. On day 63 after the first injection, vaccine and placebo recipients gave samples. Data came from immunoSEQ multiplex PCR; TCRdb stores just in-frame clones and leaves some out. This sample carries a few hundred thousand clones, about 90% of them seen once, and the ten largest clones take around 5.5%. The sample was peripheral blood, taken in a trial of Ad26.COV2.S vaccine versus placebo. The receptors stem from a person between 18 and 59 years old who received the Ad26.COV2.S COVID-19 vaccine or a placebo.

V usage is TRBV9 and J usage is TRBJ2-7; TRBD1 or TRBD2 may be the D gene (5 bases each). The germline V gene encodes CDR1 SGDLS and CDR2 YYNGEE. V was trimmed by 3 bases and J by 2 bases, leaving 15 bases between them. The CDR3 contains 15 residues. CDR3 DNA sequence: TGTGCCAGCAGCGCGAATACCGGGGCTACCTACGAGCAGTACTTC. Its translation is CASSANTGATYEQYF.

The CDR3 DNA is TGTGCCAGCAGGCGGACATCCTACAATGAGCAGTTCTTC. This encodes CASRRTSYNEQFF. This rearrangement joins TRBV12-3 or TRBV12-4 to TRBJ2-1; maybe TRBD1 (5 bases). V was clipped by 6 bases and J by 1 base, with 7 bases between them. The CDR3 is 13 residues long.

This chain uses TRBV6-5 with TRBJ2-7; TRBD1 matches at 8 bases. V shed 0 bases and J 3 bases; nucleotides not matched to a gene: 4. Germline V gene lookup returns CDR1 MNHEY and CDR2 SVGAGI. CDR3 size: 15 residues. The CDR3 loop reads CASSYSDRGLYEQYF. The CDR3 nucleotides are TGTGCCAGCAGTTACTCCGACAGGGGACTCTACGAGCAGTACTTC.

Here the CDR3 reads CASSLGAGIAEQYF. CDR3 nucleotide sequence: TGTGCCAGCAGCTTAGGCGCCGGCATTGCTGAGCAGTACTTC. The V call is TRBV11-2, the J call TRBJ2-7; D gene ambiguous. The V gene lost 1 base and the J gene lost 7 bases, with 14 bases spanning the gap. Germline CDR1 is SGHAT and CDR2 is FQNNGV. CDR3 length: 14 amino acids.

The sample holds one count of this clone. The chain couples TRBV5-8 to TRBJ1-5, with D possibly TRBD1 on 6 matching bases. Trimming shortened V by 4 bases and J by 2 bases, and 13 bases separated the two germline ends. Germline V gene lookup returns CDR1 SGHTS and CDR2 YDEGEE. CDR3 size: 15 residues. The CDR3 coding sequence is TGTGCCAGCAGCGAGGGGGTTACGGGCAATCAGCCCCAGCATTTT. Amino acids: CASSEGVTGNQPQHF. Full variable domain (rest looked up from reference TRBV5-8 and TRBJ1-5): EAGVTQSPTHLIKTRGQQATLRCSPISGHTSVYWYQQALGLGLQFLLWYDEGEERNRGNFPPRFSGRQFPNYSSELNVNALELEDSALYLCASSEGVTGNQPQHFGDGTRLSIL.